This TCR beta chain was obtained from a study of graft-versus-host responses after intestinal transplantation. Germline V CDR1 and CDR2: KGHSH, LQKENI. The CDR3 is 17 amino acids. The V and J ends lost 6 bases and 6 bases, in that order; junction bases with no gene match: 14. Here immunoSEQ multiplex PCR was the method, and the copy in TCRdb shows in-frame clones only, minus some. The table includes more than 10,000 clones, 93% detected once. The chain recombines TRBV18 with TRBJ2-2, with 9 bases fitting TRBD1. This clonotype was obtained from a human patient who received an intestinal transplant, so some T cells may come from the graft donor. This sample comprised PBMCs, obtained 1032 days after intestinal transplantation. The CDR3 is CASSPAGGDRAAGELFF. CDR3 sequence (DNA): TGTGCCAGCTCCCCTGCCGGAGGGGACAGGGCGGCCGGGGAGCTGTTTTTT.